This T cell receptor (beta chain) comes out of a study of cytomegalovirus exposure and HLA in healthy donors. Study context: Per a later analysis, the roughly 700 first-cohort and approximately 120 validation repertoires shared one platform. Study-wide findings and caveats: Reported performance of the classifier showed diagnosis of cytomegalovirus status with high specificity and sensitivity. Specificity of a few CMV-associated chains for CMV antigens was verified in vitro. Cytomegalovirus-associated TCR beta chains were listed, numbering approximately 150.

Using immunoSEQ multiplex PCR, the repertoire was profiled, and TCRdb retains in-frame clones only, with some absent. The sample consists of 56,000 or so clones, roughly 92% of them appearing once. Turning to this clone: The antigen is undetermined.

V was pared by 4 bases and J by 2 bases, with 16 bases between. Germline loops: CDR1 SGDLS, CDR2 YYNGEE. This CDR3 region has 16 residues. Sequences were obtained from PBMCs. This rearrangement joins TRBV9 to TRBJ1-5; possibly TRBD1 for D (5 bases). This clonotype originated in a man aged 18 to 29 in good health and CMV-seronegative. Here the CDR3 reads CASSPGGRMGNQPQHF. CDR3 sequence (DNA): TGTGCCAGCAGCCCGGGGGGGAGAATGGGCAATCAGCCCCAGCATTTT. The variable domain in full, completed from reference TRBV9 and TRBJ1-5, reads DSGVTQTPKHLITATGQRVTLRCSPRSGDLSVYWYQQSLDQGLQFLIQYYNGEERAKGNILERFSAQQFPDLHSELNLSSLELGDSALYFCASSPGGRMGNQPQHFGDGTRLSIL.